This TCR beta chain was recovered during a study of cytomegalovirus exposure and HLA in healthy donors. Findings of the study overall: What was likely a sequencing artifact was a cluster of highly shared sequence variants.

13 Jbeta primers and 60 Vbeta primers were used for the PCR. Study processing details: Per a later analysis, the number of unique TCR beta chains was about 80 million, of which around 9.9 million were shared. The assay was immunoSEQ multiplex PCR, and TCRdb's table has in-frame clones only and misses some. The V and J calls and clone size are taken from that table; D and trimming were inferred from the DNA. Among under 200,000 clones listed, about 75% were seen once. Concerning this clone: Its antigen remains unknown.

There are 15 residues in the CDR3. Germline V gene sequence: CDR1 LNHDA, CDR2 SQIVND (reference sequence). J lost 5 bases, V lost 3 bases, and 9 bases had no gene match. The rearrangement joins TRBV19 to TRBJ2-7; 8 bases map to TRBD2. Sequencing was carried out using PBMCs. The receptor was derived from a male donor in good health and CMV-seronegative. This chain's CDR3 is CASSMSAGGTHEQYF. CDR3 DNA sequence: TGTGCCAGTAGTATGTCGGCGGGAGGAACCCACGAGCAGTACTTC.